The 17 T cell receptor beta chains below all came from one sample that was sequenced in a study of T cells expressing NK-cell markers. Using the 5' RACE reads, TCRdb records one entry per CDR3 protein without DNA. The sample table includes 250,000 to 300,000 distinct CDR3 sequences. Sequences were obtained from blood T cells: a sorted CD56 or NKG2C T cell subset, CD4+ or CD8+ T cells, or bulk PBMC T cells (not recorded which). The receptors were sampled from a woman between 18 and 70 years old in good health.

The chain joins TRBV29-1 to TRBJ1-2; the D call from TCRdb, TRBD1, cannot be confirmed without DNA. Germline V gives CDR1 SQVTM, CDR2 ANQGSEA. This CDR3 has 13 amino acids. The CDR3 protein is CSVGPGQGYGYTF.

The chain joins TRBV12-3 or TRBV12-4 to TRBJ2-7; TCRdb lists TRBD2, though no DNA is available to test this call. The CDR3 has 15 amino acids. The CDR3 spells CASSGSGRKPYEQYF.

The rearrangement uses TRBV12-5 and TRBJ2-5; TCRdb names TRBD1, which stays unverified in the absence of DNA. The CDR3 is made up of 16 amino acids. CDR1 and CDR2 from the germline V gene are LGHNT and FRNRAP. This CDR3 reads CASGHRQGSYQETQYF.

The chain couples TRBV6-2 or TRBV6-3 to TRBJ1-5; TCRdb returns TRBD1, unconfirmable since there is no DNA. Germline V CDR1 and CDR2: MNHEY, SVGEGT. The CDR3 contains 14 residues. CDR3 loop: CASRPNRVTQPQHF.

V is TRBV15 and J is TRBJ1-5; absent DNA, TCRdb's TRBD1 call cannot be checked. CDR1 LNHNV and CDR2 YYDKDF come from the germline V gene (reference sequence). CDR3 size: 16 residues. The CDR3 sequence: CPRDKGGNRGNQPQHF.

The V call is TRBV7-2, the J call TRBJ1-1; absent DNA, TCRdb's TRBD1 call cannot be checked. This CDR3 contains 14 residues. The germline V gene encodes CDR1 SGHTA and CDR2 FQGNSA. CDR3 protein: CASSLDGAVTEAFF. Full variable domain (rest looked up from reference TRBV7-2 and TRBJ1-1): GAGVSQSPSNKVTEKGKDVELRCDPISGHTALYWYRQSLGQGLEFLIYFQGNSAPDKSGLPSDRFSAERTGGSVSTLTIQRTQQEDSAVYLCASSLDGAVTEAFFGQGTRLTVV.

The chain couples TRBV7-8 to TRBJ2-5; the TCRdb D gene call, TRBD2, has no DNA to confirm it. The CDR3 totals 16 residues. The germline CDR1 and CDR2 sequences are SGHVS and FQNEAQ. This CDR3 is CASSLGGLAGQETQYF.

The CDR3: CATSDFLQGIRATSLIGELFF. The J gene is TRBJ2-2, the V gene TRBV24-1; TCRdb names TRBD1, which stays unverified in the absence of DNA. This CDR3 spans 21 amino acids. In germline, CDR1 is KGHDR, CDR2 SFDVKD.

V gene TRBV29-1 combines with J gene TRBJ2-1; TCRdb's assignment of TRBD2 cannot be checked, as there is no DNA. CDR3 length: 14 amino acids. Germline CDR1 SQVTM, CDR2 ANQGSEA. The chain's CDR3 is CSVPADSGYNEQFF.

CDR3 region: CASSYDRANEQFF. The chain is built from TRBV7-2 and TRBJ2-1; TCRdb gives TRBD1 as the D gene, but with no DNA this cannot be confirmed. This CDR3 region has 13 residues. Germline V lookup: CDR1 SGHTA, CDR2 FQGNSA.

The chain recombines TRBV12-3 or TRBV12-4 with TRBJ2-5; TCRdb designates TRBD1, a call that cannot be tested without DNA. CDR3 length equals 14 residues. The CDR3 spells CASSFRRQQETQYF.

J is TRBJ2-5 and V is TRBV4-2; the TCRdb call, TRBD2, lacks DNA for checking. Germline V lookup: CDR1 LGHNA, CDR2 YNFKEQ. The CDR3 is 16 amino acids. The CDR3 sequence: CASSQLGGLGEETQYF.

CDR3 region: CASINGIKQFF. V usage is TRBV6-5 and J usage is TRBJ2-1. Germline V gene lookup returns CDR1 MNHEY and CDR2 SVGAGI. CDR3 size: 11 residues.

The chain links TRBV20-1 to TRBJ1-1. From germline, CDR1 is DFQATT and CDR2 SNEGSKA (reference sequence). This CDR3 comprises 16 residues. CDR3 protein: CSASYGGGSSSTEAFF.

This chain joins TRBV14 and TRBJ2-1; TCRdb's D gene call, TRBD1, goes unchecked for lack of DNA. This CDR3 has 15 amino acids. Looked up from germline, CDR1 is SGHDN and CDR2 is FVKESK. The CDR3 reads CASSPTMDSYNEQFF.

The chain joins TRBV3-1 to TRBJ1-6; TCRdb designates TRBD1, a call that cannot be tested without DNA. Germline V gene data show CDR1 as LGHDT and CDR2 as YNNKEL (reference sequence). The CDR3 has 12 residues. CDR3 loop: CASSQGRAALHF.

The chain combines TRBV24-1 with TRBJ2-5; absent DNA, TCRdb's TRBD2 call cannot be checked. CDR1 and CDR2 from the germline V gene are KGHDR and SFDVKD. The CDR3 totals 14 residues. The CDR3 protein is CATSDIGSRETQYF.